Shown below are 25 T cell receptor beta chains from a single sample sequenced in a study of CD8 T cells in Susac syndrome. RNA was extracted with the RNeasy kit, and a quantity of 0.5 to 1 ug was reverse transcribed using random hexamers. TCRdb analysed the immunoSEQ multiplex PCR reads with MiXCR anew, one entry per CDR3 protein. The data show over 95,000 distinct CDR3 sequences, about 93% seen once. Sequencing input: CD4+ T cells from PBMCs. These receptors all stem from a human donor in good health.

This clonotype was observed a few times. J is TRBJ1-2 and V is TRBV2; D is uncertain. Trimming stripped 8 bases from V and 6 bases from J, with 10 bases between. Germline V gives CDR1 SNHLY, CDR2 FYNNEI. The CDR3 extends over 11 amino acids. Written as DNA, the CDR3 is TGTGCCAGCGTCCTTTGGGATGGCTACACCTTC. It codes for CASVLWDGYTF.

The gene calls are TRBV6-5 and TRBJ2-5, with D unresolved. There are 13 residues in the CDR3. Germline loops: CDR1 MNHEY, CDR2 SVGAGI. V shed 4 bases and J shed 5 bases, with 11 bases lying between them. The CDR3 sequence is CASSLTPPETQYF. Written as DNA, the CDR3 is TGTGCCAGCAGTTTAACCCCCCCGGAGACCCAGTACTTC.

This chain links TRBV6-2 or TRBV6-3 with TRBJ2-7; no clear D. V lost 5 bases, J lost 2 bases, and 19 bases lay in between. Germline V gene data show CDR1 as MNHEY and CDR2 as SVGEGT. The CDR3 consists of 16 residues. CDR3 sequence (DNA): TGTGCCAGCAGTCGCCGGGCCCCCATTGCCGCCTACGAGCAGTACTTC. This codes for CASSRRAPIAAYEQYF.

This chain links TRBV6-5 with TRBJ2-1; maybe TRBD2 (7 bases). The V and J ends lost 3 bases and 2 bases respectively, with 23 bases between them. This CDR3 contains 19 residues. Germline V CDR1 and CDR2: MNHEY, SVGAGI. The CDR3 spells CASSYFGLGLGAAYNEQFF. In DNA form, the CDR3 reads TGTGCCAGCAGTTATTTCGGACTAGGTCTGGGGGCGGCCTACAATGAGCAGTTCTTC.

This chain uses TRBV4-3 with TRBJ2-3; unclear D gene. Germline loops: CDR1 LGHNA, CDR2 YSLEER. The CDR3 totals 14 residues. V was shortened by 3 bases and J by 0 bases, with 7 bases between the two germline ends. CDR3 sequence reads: CASSHKSSTDTQYF. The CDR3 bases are TGCGCCAGCAGCCATAAAAGTAGCACAGATACGCAGTATTTT.

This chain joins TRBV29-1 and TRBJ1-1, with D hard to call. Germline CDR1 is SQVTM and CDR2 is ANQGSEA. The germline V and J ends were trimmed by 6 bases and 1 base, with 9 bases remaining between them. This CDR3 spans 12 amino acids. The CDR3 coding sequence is TGCAGCGTGATCCCGGGGAACACTGAAGCTTTCTTT. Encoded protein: CSVIPGNTEAFF.

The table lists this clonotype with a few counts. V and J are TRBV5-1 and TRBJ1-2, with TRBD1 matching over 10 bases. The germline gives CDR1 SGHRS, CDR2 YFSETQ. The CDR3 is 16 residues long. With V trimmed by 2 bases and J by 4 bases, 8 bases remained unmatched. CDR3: CASSFYRDRGIYGYTF. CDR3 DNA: TGCGCCAGCAGCTTCTACCGGGACAGGGGCATCTATGGCTACACCTTC.

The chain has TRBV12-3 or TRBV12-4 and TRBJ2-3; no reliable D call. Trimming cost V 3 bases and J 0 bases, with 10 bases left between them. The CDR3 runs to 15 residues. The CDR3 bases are TGTGCCAGCAGTTTTGTACTATCTAGCACAGATACGCAGTATTTT. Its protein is CASSFVLSSTDTQYF.

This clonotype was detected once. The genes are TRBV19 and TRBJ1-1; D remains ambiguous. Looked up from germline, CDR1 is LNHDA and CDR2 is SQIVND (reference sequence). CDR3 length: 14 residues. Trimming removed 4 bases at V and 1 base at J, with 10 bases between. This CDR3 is CASSTTIRNTEAFF. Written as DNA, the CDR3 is TGTGCCAGTAGTACGACAATCAGGAACACTGAAGCTTTCTTT.

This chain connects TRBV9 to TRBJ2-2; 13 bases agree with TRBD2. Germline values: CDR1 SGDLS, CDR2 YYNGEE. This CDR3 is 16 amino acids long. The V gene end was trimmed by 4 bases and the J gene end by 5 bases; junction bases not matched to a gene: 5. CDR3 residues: CASSLGTSGKTGELFF. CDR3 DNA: TGTGCCAGCAGCCTCGGGACTAGCGGGAAAACCGGGGAGCTGTTTTTT.

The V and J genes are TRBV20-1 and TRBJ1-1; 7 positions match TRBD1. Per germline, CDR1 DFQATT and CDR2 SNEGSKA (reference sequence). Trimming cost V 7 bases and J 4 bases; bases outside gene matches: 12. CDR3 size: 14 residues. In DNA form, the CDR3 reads TGCAGTGTTCCGACAGGGCGGGGAGTCACTGAAGCTTTCTTT. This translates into CSVPTGRGVTEAFF.

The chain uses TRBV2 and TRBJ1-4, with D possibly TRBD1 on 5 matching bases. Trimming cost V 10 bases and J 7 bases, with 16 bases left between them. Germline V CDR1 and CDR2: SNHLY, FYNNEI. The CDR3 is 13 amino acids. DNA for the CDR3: TGTGCCATCAACGGGGCTTACGGTGAAAAACTGTTTTTT. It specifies CAINGAYGEKLFF.

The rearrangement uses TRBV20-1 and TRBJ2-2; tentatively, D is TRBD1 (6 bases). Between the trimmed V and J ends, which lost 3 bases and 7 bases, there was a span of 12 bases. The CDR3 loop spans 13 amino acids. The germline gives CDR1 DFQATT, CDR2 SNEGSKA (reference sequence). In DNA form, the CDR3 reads TGCAGTGCTAGTCGTACAGGGCGCGGGGAGCTGTTTTTT. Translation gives CSASRTGRGELFF.

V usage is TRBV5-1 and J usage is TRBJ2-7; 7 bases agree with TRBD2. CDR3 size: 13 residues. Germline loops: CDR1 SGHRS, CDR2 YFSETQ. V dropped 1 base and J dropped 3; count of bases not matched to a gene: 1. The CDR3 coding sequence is TGCGCCAGCAGCTTGAGGGAGGGCTACGAGCAGTACTTC. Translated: CASSLREGYEQYF.

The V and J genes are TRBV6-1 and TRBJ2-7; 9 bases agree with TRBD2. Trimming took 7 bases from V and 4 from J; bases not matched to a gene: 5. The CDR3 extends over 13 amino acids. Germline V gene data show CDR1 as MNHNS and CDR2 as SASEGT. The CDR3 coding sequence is TGTGCCAGCATGTCTAGCGGGGTATACGAGCAGTACTTC. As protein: CASMSSGVYEQYF.

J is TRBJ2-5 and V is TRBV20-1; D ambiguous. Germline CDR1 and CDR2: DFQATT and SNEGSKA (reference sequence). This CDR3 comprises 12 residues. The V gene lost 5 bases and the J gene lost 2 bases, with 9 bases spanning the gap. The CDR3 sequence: CSAQLRQETQYF. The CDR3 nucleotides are TGCAGTGCTCAGTTAAGACAAGAGACCCAGTACTTC.

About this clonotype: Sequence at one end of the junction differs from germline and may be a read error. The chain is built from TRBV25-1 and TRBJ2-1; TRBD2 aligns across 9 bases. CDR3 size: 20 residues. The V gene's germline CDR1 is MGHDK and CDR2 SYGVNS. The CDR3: CASSELLILAGGVSNNEQFF. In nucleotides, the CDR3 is TGTGCCAGCAGTGAATTATTAATTTTGGCGGGGGGGGTCTCCAACAATGAGCAGTTCTTC.

In DNA form, the CDR3 reads TGTGCCAGTAGTATTGGACCAGGGGGCAATCAGCCCCAGCATTTT. It translates to CASSIGPGGNQPQHF. This rearrangement joins TRBV19 to TRBJ1-5, with a tentative D call TRBD1 (6 bases). Germline CDR1 reads LNHDA; CDR2 reads SQIVND (reference sequence). Deletions cut 3 bases from V and 2 bases from J, with 11 bases between. The CDR3 consists of 15 residues.

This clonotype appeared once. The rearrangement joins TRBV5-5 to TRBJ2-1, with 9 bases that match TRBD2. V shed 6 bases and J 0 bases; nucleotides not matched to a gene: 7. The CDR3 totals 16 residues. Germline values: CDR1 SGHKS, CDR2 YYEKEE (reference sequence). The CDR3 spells CASTQRGAISYNEQFF. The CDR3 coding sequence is TGTGCCAGCACCCAGCGGGGGGCTATCTCCTACAATGAGCAGTTCTTC.

The CDR3 reads CASSSRSTWNYGYTF. The CDR3 coding sequence is TGTGCCAGCAGTTCCCGGTCCACGTGGAACTATGGCTACACCTTC. The V call is TRBV12-3 or TRBV12-4, the J call TRBJ1-2; no clear D. With 4 bases removed from V and 2 bases from J, the gap between germline ends came to 14 bases. This CDR3 region has 15 residues.

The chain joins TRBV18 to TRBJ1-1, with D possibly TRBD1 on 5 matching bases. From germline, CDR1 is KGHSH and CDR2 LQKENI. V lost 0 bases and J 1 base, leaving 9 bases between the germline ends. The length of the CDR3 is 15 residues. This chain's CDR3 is CASSPPPQGNTEAFF. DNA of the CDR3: TGTGCCAGCTCACCACCGCCGCAGGGGAACACTGAAGCTTTCTTT.

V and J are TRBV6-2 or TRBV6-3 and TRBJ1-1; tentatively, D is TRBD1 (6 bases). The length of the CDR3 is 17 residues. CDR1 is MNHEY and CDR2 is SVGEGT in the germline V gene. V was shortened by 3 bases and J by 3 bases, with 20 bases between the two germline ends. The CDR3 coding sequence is TGTGCCAGCAGTTATCCCGGACAGTCCTCGCCCTACACTGAAGCTTTCTTT. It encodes CASSYPGQSSPYTEAFF.

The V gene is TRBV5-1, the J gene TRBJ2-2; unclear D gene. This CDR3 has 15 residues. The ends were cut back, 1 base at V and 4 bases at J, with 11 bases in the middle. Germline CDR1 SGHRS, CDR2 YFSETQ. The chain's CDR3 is CASSLRQDGTGELFF. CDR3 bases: TGCGCCAGCAGCTTGAGGCAGGACGGCACCGGGGAGCTGTTTTTT.

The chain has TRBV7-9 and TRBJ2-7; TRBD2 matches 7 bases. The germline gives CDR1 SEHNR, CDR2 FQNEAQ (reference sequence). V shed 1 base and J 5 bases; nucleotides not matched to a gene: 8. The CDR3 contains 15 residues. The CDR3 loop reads CASSLVRQGGHEQYF. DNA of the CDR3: TGTGCCAGCAGCTTAGTGCGGCAGGGAGGGCACGAGCAGTACTTC. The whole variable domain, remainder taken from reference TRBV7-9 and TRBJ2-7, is DTGVSQNPRHKITKRGQNVTFRCDPISEHNRLYWYRQTLGQGPEFLTYFQNEAQLEKSRLLSDRFSAERPKGSFSTLEIQRTEQGDSAMYLCASSLVRQGGHEQYFGPGTRLTVT.

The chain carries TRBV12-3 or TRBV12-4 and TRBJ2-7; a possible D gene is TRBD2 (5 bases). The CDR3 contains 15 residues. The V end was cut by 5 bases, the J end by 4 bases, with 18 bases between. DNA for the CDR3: TGTGCCAGCAGTCCCCCTGCGGCGGGTCGGTACGAGCAGTACTTC. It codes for CASSPPAAGRYEQYF.